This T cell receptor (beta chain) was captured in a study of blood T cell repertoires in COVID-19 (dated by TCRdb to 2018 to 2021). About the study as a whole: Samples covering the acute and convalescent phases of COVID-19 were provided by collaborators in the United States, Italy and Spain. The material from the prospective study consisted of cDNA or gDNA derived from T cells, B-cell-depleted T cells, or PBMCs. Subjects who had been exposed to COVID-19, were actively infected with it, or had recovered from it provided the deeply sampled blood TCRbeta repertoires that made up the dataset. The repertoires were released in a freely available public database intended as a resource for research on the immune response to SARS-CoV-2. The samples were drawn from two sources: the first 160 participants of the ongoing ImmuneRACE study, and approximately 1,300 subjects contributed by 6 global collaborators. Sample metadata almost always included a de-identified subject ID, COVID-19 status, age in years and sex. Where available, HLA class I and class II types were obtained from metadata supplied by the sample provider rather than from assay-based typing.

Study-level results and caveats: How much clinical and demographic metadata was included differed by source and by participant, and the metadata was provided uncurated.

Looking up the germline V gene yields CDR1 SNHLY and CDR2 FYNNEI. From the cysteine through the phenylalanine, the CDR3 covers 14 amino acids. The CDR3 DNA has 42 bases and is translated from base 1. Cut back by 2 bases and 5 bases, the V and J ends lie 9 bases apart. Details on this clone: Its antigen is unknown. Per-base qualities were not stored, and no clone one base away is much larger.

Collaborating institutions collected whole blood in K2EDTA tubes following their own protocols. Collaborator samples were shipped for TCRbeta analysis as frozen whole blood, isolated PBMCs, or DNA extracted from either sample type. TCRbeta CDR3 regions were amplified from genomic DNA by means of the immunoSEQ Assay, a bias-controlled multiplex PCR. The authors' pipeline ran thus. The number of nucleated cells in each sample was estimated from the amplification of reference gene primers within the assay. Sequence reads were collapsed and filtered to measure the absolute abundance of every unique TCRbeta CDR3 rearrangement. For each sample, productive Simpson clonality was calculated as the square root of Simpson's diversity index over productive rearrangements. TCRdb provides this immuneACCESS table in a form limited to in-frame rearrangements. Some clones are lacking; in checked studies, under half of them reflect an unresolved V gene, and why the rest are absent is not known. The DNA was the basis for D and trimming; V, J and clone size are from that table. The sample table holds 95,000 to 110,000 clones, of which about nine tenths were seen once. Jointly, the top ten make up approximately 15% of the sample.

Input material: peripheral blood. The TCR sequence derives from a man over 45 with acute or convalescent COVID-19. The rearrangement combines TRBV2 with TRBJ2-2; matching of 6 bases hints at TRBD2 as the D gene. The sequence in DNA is TGTGCCAGCAGTGAAAAGGGAGGTACCGGGGAGCTGTTTTTT. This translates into CASSEKGGTGELFF.